This TCR beta chain was profiled in a study of blood T cell repertoires in COVID-19. Using immunoSEQ multiplex PCR, the repertoire was profiled, and TCRdb retains in-frame clones only, with some absent. The sample shows about 250,000 clones, about 91% of them seen only once. This clone was recorded only once. Sequencing used peripheral blood. This TCR was sampled from a woman in her twenties or thirties with COVID-19, enrolled during active disease.

CDR3 sequence: CASSLQGALGNTIYF. CDR3 bases: TGTGCCAGCAGCTTACAGGGGGCGCTTGGAAACACCATATATTTT. The chain uses TRBV7-2 and TRBJ1-3, with TRBD1 matching 8 bases. V trimming: 2 bases; J trimming: 3 bases; junction bases outside the gene matches: 3. Germline lookup yields CDR1 SGHTA and CDR2 FQGNSA. The CDR3 sequence is 15 residues long.